This TCR beta chain comes out of a study of T cell responses to AZD1222 COVID-19 vaccine. Repertoires were generated with immunoSEQ multiplex PCR, while TCRdb's copy carries only in-frame clones and drops some. The repertoire includes roughly 95,000 clones, 88% of them detected once, and around 3% sits in the top ten. Points from the study as a whole: At baseline, just five to seven AZD1222 recipients tested seropositive. Spike-wide vaccine-associated CD4 TCRs dominated at 160-218 and 743-854. A reported finding is that nearly half of spike-specific TCRs target unmutated variant regions.

A note on this clone: Its antigen is as yet unknown.

Sequencing was performed on peripheral blood, taken on day 0 of AZD1222 vaccination. This TCR was sampled from an adult in good health.

Here the CDR3 DNA reads TGTGCCAGCAGCCCCCACGTAGAAGCTTTCTTT. Translating gives CASSPHVEAFF. This chain joins TRBV11-2 and TRBJ1-1; D is unresolved. This CDR3 has 11 residues. The germline gives CDR1 SGHAT, CDR2 FQNNGV. V gave up 5 bases and J gave up 8 bases, with 9 bases separating them.